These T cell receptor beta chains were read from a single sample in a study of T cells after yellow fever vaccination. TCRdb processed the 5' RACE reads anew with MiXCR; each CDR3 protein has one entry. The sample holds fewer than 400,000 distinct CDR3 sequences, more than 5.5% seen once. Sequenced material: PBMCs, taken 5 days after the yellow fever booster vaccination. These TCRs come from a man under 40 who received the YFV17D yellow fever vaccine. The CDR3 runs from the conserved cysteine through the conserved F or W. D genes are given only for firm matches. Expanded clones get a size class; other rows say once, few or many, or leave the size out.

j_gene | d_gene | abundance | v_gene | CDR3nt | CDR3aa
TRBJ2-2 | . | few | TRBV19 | TGTGCCAGTAGAGATGGGACTTTTGACACCGGGGAGCTGTTTTTT | CASRDGTFDTGELFF
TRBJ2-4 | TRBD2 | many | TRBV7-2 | TGTGCCAGCAGCTTATGGAGTGGGAGGGGAAACATTCAGTACTTC | CASSLWSGRGNIQYF
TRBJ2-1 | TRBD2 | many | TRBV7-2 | TGTGCCAGCAGCTTAGGGGCGGGAGTTTTATATGAGCAGTTCTTC | CASSLGAGVLYEQFF
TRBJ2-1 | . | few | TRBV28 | TGTGCCAGCAGCGGGAGTGGTTCGAATGAGCAGTTCTTC | CASSGSGSNEQFF
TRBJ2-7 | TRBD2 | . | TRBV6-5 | TGTGCCAGCAGTTACTCAACTAGCGGAGGGGCCGAGCAGTACTTC | CASSYSTSGGAEQYF
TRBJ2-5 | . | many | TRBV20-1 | TGCAGTGCTAGAGAAGAGACCCAGTACTTC | CSAREETQYF
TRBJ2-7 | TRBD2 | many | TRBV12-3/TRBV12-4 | TGTGCCAGCAGTCAGACTAGCGGGAGGTCTGTGCAGTACTTC | CASSQTSGRSVQYF
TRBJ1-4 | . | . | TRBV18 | TGTGCCAGCTCACCACGGAGAAATGAAAAACTGTTTTTT | CASSPRRNEKLFF
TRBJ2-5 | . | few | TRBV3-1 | TGTGCCAGCAGCCAATGGGGGGAGACCCAGTACTTC | CASSQWGETQYF
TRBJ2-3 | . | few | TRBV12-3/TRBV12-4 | TGTGCCAGCAGTTTTAGGCCCACAGATACGCAGTATTTT | CASSFRPTDTQYF
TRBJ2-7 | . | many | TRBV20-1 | TGCAGTGCTAGCACCCTGCCGGCGGCCTCCTACGAGCAGTACTTC | CSASTLPAASYEQYF
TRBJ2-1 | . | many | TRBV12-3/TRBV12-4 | TGTGCCAGCAGGCCCCTTGCCCGGAATGAGCAGTTCTTC | CASRPLARNEQFF
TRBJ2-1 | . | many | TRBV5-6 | TGTGCCAGCAGCCTCTACGACAGTAATGAGCAGTTCTTC | CASSLYDSNEQFF
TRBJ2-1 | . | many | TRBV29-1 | TGCAGCGCCCGGGACGGATTTTACAATGAGCAGTTCTTC | CSARDGFYNEQFF
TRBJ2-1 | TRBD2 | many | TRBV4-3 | TGCGCCAGCAGCCAAGATTGGAGCGGGACGTTCCAATTCTTC | CASSQDWSGTFQFF
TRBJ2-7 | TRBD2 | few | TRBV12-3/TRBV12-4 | TGTGCCAGCAGTTTTGGGCTAGCGGGAGAGTTCCTGTACTTC | CASSFGLAGEFLYF
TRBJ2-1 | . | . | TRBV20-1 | TGCAGTGCTAGAGTTGGGTGGGCTCAAAGCTCCTACAATGAGCAGTTCTTC | CSARVGWAQSSYNEQFF
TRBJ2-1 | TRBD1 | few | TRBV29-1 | TGCAGCGTTGAGGGTCAGGGGGTCTACAATGAGCAGTTCTTC | CSVEGQGVYNEQFF
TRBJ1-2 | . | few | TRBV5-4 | TGTGCCAGCAGCTTGGTCCCGGGGGGTTGGGCTAACTATGGCTACACCTTC | CASSLVPGGWANYGYTF
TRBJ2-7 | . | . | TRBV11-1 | TGTGCCAGCAGCTTGATACAGCCCCACCGGTGGCACAGCTCCTACGAGCAGTACTTC | CASSLIQPHRWHSSYEQYF
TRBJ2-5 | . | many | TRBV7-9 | TGTGCCAGCAGCTTGACGACCGAGACCCAGTACTTC | CASSLTTETQYF
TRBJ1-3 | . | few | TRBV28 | TGTGCCAGCAGTTTAAGTCTCTCTGGAAACACCATATATTTT | CASSLSLSGNTIYF
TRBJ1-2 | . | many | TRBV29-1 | TGCAGCGTCGGACCAGGTGGGGATGGCTACACCTTC | CSVGPGGDGYTF
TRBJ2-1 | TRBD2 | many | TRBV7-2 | TGTGCCAGCAGCTTAGTGGGACTAGCCTACAATGAGCAGTTCTTC | CASSLVGLAYNEQFF
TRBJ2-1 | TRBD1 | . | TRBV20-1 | TGCAGTGCTCCTAGACCAGGGACAGATGAGCAGTTCTTC | CSAPRPGTDEQFF
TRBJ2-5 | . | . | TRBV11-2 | TGTGCCAGCAGCCCAGAGATCCAAGAGACCCAGTACTTC | CASSPEIQETQYF
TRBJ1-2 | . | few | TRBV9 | TGTGCCAGCGGTTCTAACTATGGCTACACCTTC | CASGSNYGYTF
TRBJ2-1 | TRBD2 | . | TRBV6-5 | TGTGCCAGCAGTTACGGAGCGGGAGTTGGTCATGAGCAGTTCTTC | CASSYGAGVGHEQFF
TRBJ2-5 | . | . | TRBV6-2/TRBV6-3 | TGTGCCTCAAAAAAGGAGTGGGGACAAGAGACCCAGTACTTC | CASKKEWGQETQYF
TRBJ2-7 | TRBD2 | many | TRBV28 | TGTGCCAGCAGTTTAAGTCCCGGGGCAGGGAGGGCCGAGCAGTACTTC | CASSLSPGAGRAEQYF
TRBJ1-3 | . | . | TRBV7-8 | TGTGCCAGCAGCTTAGTGGCAGGCCAACGCCGGGCCTCTGGAAACACCATATATTTT | CASSLVAGQRRASGNTIYF